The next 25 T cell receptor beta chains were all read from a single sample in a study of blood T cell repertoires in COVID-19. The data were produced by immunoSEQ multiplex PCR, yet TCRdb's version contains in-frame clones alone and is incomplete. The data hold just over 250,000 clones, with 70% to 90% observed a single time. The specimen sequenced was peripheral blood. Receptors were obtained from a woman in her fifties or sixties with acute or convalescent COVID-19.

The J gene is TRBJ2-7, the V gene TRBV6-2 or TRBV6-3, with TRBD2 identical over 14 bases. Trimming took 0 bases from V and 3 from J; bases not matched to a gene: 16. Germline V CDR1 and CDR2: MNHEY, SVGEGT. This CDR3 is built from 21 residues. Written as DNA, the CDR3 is TGTGCCAGCAGTTACTCGTCTCTTCAGGGACTAGCGGGAGTAAGACGCTACGAGCAGTACTTC. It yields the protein CASSYSSLQGLAGVRRYEQYF.

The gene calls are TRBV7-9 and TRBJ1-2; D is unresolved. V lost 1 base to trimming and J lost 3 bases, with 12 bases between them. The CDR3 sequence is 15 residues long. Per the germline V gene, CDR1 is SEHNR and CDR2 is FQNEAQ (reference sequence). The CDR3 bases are TGTGCCAGCAGCTTAGGCTATGGTCAGGACTATGGCTACACCTTC. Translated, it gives CASSLGYGQDYGYTF.

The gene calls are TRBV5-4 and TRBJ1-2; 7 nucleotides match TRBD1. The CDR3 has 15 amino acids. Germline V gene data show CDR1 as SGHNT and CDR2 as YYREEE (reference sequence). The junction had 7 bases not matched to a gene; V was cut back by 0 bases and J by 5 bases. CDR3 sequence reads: CASSLDWDRFYGYTF. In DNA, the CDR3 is TGTGCCAGCAGCTTGGATTGGGACAGATTTTATGGCTACACCTTC.

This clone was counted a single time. The CDR3 region has the DNA TGTGCCAGCAGCCGGGGGGGACAGGGGTGGACCGGGGAGCTGTTTTTT. Translation gives CASSRGGQGWTGELFF. The chain links TRBV5-4 to TRBJ2-2; 10 bases map to TRBD1. V lost 4 bases, J lost 5 bases, and 8 bases stayed unmatched. The CDR3 is 16 residues long. Looked up from germline, CDR1 is SGHNT and CDR2 is YYREEE (reference sequence).

In nucleotides, the CDR3 is TGTGCCAGCTCACCGCAACAGGGGGCAAGGGGTGAAAAACTGTTTTTT. It is translated as CASSPQQGARGEKLFF. The chain carries TRBV18 and TRBJ1-4, with 9 bases that match TRBD1. CDR3 length equals 16 residues. Germline V gives CDR1 KGHSH, CDR2 LQKENI. After removal of 3 bases from V and 7 bases from J, the junction contained 9 bases not matched to a gene.

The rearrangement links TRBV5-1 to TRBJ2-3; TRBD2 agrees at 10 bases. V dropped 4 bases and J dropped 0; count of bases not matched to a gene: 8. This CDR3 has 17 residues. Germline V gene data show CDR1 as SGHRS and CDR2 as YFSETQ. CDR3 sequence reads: CASSGYGLAASTDTQYF. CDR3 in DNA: TGCGCCAGCAGCGGGTACGGACTAGCGGCTAGCACAGATACGCAGTATTTT.

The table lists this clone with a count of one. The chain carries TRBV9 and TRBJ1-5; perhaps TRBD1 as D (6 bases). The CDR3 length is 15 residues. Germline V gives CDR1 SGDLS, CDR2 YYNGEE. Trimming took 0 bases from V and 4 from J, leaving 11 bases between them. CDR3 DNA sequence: TGTGCCAGCAGCGTAGAAGGGACAAGAAATCAGCCCCAGCATTTT. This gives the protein CASSVEGTRNQPQHF.

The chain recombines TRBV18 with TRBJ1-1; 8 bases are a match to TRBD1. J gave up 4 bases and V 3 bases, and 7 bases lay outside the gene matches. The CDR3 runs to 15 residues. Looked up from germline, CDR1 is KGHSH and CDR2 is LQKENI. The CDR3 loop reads CASSPGLQGVTEAFF. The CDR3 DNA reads TGTGCCAGCTCACCGGGCCTACAGGGGGTCACTGAAGCTTTCTTT.

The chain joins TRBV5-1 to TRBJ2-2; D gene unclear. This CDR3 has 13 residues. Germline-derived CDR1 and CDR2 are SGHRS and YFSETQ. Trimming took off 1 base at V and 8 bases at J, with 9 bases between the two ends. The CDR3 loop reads CASSLSLAGELFF. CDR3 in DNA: TGCGCCAGCAGCTTGAGTCTGGCTGGGGAGCTGTTTTTT. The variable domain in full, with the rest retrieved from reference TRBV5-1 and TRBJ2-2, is KAGVTQTPRYLIKTRGQQVTLSCSPISGHRSVSWYQQTPGQGLQFLFEYFSETQRNKGNFPGRFSGRQFSNSRSEMNVSTLELGDSALYLCASSLSLAGELFFGEGSRLTVL.

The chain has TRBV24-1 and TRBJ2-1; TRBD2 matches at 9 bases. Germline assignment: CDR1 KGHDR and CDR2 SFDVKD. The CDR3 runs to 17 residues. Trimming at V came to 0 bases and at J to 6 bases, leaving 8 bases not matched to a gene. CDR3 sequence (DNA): TGTGCCACCAGTGATTTGGTAGCGGGAGATCAGGCCAATGAGCAGTTCTTC. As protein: CATSDLVAGDQANEQFF.

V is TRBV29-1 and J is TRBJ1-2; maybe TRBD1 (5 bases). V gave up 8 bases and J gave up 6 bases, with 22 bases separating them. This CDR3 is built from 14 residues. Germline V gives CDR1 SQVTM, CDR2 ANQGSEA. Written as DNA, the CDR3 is TGCAGCTCCTACCAGGGTTTCGGTTCAAATGGCTACACCTTC. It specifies CSSYQGFGSNGYTF.

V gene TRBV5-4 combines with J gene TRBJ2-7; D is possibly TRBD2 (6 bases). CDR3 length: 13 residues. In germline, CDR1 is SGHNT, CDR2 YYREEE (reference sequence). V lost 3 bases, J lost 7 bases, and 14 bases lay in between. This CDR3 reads CASSSGLVWEQYF. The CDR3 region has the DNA TGTGCCAGCAGCTCGGGACTTGTCTGGGAGCAGTACTTC.

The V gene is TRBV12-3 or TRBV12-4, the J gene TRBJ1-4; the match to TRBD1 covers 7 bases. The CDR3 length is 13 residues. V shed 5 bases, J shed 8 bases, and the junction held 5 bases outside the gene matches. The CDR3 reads CASSTQTGEKLFF. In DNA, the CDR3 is TGTGCCAGCAGTACCCAGACAGGGGAAAAACTGTTTTTT.

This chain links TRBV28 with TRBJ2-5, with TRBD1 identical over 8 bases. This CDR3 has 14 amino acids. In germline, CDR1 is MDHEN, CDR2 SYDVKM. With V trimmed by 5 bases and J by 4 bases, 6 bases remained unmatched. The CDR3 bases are TGTGCCAGCAGTAGCCCCAGGGGGCCAGAGACCCAGTACTTC. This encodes CASSSPRGPETQYF.

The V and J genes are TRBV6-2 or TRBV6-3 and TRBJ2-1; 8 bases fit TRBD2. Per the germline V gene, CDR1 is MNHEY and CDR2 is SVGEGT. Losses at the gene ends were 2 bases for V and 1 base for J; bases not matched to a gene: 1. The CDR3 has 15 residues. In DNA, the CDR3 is TGTGCCAGCAGTTACAGCGGGAGTTCCTACAATGAGCAGTTCTTC. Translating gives CASSYSGSSYNEQFF.

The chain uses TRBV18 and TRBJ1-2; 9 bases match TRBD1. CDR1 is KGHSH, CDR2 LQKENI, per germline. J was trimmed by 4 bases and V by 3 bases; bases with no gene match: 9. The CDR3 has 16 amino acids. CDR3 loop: CASSPRTGAVGYGYTF. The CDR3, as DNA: TGTGCCAGCTCACCCCGGACAGGGGCCGTCGGCTATGGCTACACCTTC. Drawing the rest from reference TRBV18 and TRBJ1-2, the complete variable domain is NAGVMQNPRHLVRRRGQEARLRCSPMKGHSHVYWYRQLPEEGLKFMVYLQKENIIDESGMPKERFSAEFPKEGPSILRIQQVVRGDSAAYFCASSPRTGAVGYGYTFGSGTRLTVV.

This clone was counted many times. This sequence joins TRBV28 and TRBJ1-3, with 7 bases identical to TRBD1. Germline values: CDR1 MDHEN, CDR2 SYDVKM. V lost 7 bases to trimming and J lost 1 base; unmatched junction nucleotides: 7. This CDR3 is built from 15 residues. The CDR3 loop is CASIPAQGSGNTIYF. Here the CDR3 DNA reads TGTGCCAGCATCCCAGCACAGGGGTCTGGAAACACCATATATTTT. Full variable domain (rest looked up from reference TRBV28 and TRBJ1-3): DVKVTQSSRYLVKRTGEKVFLECVQDMDHENMFWYRQDPGLGLRLIYFSYDVKMKEKGDIPEGYSVSREKKERFSLILESASTNQTSMYLCASIPAQGSGNTIYFGEGSWLTVV.

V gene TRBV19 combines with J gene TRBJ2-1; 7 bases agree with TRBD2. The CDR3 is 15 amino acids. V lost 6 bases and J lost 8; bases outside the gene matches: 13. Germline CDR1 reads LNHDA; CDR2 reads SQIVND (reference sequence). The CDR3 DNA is TGTGCCAGTAGCCGGACTAGTGGGAGCATGGATGAGCAGTTCTTC. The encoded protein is CASSRTSGSMDEQFF.

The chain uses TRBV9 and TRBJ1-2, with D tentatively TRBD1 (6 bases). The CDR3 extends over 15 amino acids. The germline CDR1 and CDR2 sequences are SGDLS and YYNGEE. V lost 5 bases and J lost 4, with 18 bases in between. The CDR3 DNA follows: TGTGCCAGCAGGTCCGGGACACTCGGCGGCTATGGCTACACCTTC. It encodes CASRSGTLGGYGYTF.

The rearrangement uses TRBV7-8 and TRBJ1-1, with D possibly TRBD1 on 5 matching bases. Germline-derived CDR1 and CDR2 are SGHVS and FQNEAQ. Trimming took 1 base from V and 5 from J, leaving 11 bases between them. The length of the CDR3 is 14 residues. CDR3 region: CASSLEGWRTEAFF. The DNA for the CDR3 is TGTGCCAGCAGCTTAGAGGGGTGGAGAACTGAAGCTTTCTTT.

The CDR3 bases are TGTGCCAGCTCCAGCGGGGGCCCCAACACTGAAGCTTTCTTT. Protein product: CASSSGGPNTEAFF. The chain carries TRBV7-3 and TRBJ1-1; tentatively, D is TRBD1 (6 bases). The germline CDR1 and CDR2 sequences are SGHTA and FQGTGA. V was trimmed by 8 bases and J by 2 bases, leaving 15 bases between them. This CDR3 has 14 residues.

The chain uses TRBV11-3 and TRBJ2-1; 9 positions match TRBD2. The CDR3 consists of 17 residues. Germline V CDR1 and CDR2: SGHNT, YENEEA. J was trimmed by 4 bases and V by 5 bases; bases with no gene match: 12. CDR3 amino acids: CASSPAYSGSDYNEQFF. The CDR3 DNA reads TGTGCCAGCAGCCCGGCCTATAGCGGGAGCGATTACAATGAGCAGTTCTTC.

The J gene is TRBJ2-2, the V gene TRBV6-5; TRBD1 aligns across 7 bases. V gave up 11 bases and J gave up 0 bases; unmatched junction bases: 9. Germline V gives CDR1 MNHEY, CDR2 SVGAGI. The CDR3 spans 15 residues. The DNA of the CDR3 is TGTGCCCCTCCGAAGGGGGCACCGAACACCGGGGAGCTGTTTTTT. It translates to CAPPKGAPNTGELFF.

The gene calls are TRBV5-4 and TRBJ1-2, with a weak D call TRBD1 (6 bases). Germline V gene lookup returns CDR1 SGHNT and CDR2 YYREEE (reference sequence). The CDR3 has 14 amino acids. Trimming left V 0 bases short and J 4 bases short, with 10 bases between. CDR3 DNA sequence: TGTGCCAGCAGCTTGGACAGGGCGAGCTATGGCTACACCTTC. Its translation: CASSLDRASYGYTF.

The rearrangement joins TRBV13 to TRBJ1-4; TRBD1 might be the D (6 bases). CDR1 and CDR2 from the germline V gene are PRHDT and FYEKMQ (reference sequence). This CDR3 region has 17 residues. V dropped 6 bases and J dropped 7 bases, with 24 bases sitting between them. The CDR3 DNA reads TGTGCCAGCAGTACCACCAGGGTGGGGGCGCTTGGTGAAAAACTGTTTTTT. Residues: CASSTTRVGALGEKLFF.